This T cell receptor beta chain originates from a study of blood T cell repertoires in COVID-19. Donors were grouped by their self-reported clinical history. Recovered Cohort 3 donors showed two negative PCRs, clearance, or symptom resolution. How the authors handled the data: Counts of nucleated cells, estimated from reference gene primer amplification, were obtained. Assay: immunoSEQ multiplex PCR; the TCRdb copy retains only in-frame clones and omits some. The V and J calls and the clone size are those of that table, but D and trimming were determined from the DNA. The sample holds around 150,000 clones; roughly 80% are singletons and the top ten take roughly 3.4%. The sequence was collected from a woman in her sixties or seventies who had recovered from COVID-19. The source material was PBMCs or T cells enriched from blood (not recorded which).

DNA for the CDR3: TGCGCCAGCAGCTGGGAGAGCTCCTATAATTCACCCCTCCACTTT. Translation: CASSWESSYNSPLHF. The chain has TRBV5-1 and TRBJ1-6; D is uncertain. The germline CDR1 and CDR2 sequences are SGHRS and YFSETQ. The CDR3 extends over 15 amino acids. V was pared by 3 bases and J by 0 bases, with 7 bases between.